What follows describes a single T cell receptor beta chain. The CDR3 loop spans 14 amino acids. Trimming removed 4 bases from V and 6 bases from J; junction bases left unmatched: 2. CDR1 is SNHLY and CDR2 is FYNNEI in the germline V gene. TCRdb keeps only in-frame clones here, not all; method: immunoSEQ multiplex PCR. The top ten hold roughly 5.4% of the sample, which has about 49,000 clones, under 95% seen once. The source of the sample is a study of T cell changes during pregnancy in multiple sclerosis. The chain combines TRBV2 with TRBJ2-1; 11 bases are a match to TRBD2. This receptor was obtained from a female donor with multiple sclerosis, enrolled in a pregnancy study. The sequenced sample was CD8+ T cells from peripheral blood mononuclear cells, obtained before pregnancy. DNA for the CDR3: TGTGCCAGCAGTGGACTAGCGGGACGCAATGAGCAGTTCTTC. Translating it yields CASSGLAGRNEQFF.